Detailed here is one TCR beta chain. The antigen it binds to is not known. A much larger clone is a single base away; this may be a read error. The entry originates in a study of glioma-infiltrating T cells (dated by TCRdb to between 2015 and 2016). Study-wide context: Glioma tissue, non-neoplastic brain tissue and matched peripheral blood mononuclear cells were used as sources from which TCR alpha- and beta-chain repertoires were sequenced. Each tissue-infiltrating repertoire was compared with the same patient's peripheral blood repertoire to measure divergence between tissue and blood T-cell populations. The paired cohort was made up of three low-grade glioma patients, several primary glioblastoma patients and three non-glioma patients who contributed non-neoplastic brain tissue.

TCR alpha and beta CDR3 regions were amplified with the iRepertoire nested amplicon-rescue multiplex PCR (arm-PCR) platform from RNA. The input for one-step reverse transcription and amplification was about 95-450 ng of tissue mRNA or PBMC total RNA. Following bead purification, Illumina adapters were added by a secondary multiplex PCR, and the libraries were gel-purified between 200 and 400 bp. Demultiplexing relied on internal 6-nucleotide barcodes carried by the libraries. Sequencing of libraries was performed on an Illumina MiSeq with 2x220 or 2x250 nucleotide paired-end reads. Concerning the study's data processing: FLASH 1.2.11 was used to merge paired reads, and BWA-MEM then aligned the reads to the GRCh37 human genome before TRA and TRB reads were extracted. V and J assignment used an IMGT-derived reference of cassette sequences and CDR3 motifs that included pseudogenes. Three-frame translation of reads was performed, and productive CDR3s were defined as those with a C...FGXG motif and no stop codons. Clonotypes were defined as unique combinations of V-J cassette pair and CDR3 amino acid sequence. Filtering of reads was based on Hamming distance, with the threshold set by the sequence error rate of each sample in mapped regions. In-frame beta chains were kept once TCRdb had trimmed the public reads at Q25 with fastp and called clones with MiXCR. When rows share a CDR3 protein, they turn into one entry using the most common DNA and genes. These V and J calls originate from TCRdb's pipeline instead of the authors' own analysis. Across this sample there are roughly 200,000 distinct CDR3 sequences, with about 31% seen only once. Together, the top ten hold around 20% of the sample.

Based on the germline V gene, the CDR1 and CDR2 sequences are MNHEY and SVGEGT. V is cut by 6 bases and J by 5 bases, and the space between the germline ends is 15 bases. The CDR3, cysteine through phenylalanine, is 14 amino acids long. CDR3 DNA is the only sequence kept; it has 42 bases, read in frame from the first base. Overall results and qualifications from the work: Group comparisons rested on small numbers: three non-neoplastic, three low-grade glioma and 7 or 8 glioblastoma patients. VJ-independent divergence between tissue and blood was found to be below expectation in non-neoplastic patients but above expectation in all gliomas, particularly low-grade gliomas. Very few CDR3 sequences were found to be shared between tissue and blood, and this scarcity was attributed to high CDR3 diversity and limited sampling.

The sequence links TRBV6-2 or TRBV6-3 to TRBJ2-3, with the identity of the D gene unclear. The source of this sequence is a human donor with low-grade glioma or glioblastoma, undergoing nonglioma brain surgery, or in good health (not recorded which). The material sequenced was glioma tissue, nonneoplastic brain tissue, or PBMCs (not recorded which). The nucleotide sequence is TGTGCCAGCAGGCCGCGACGAGCCGGAGATACGCAGTATTTT. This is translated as CASRPRRAGDTQYF.